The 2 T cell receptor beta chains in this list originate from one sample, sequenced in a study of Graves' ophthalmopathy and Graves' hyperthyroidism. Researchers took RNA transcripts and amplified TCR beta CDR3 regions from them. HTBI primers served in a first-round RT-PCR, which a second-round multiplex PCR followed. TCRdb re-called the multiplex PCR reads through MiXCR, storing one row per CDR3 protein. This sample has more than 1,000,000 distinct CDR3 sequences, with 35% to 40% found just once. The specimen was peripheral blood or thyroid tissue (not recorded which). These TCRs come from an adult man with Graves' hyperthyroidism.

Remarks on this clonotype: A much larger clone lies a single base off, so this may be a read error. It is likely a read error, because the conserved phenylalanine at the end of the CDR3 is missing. CDR3 nucleotides: TGTGCCAGCAGCCTCCGACAGAAATACACTGAAGCTTTCTCT. It is translated as CASSLRQKYTEAFS. The V call is TRBV7-9, the J call TRBJ1-1; a weak D match, TRBD1 (5 bases). With 5 bases removed from V and 3 bases from J, the gap between germline ends came to 13 bases. Germline CDR1 is SEHNR and CDR2 is FQNEAQ (reference sequence). This CDR3 contains 14 residues.

CDR3 sequence (DNA): TGTGCCAGCAGCCCCAAGTTGGGGGGAGCCGGGCCTCCGCTTGAAGCTTTCTTT. Translation gives CASSPKLGGAGPPLEAFF. V usage is TRBV7-9 and J usage is TRBJ1-1; D possibly corresponds to TRBD1 (5 bases). Per the germline V gene, CDR1 is SEHNR and CDR2 is FQNEAQ (reference sequence). CDR3 length: 18 amino acids. Trimming cost V 5 bases and J 7 bases, with 29 bases left between them.